A single sample gave rise to the 4 T cell receptor beta chains below, sequenced in a study of cytomegalovirus exposure and HLA in healthy donors (dated by TCRdb to 2016 to 2017). The library was obtained by the immunoSEQ multiplex PCR assay. A mixture of 60 forward primers for TCR Vbeta segments and 13 reverse primers for TCR Jbeta segments was used in the multiplex PCR. TCRdb limited this immuneACCESS table to in-frame rearrangements with V and J called. A share of clones is missing; checked studies link under half to unresolved V genes, and the rest is unexplained. The sample table records around 61,000 clones; about 86% of these occur just once. Clones ranked in the top ten supply around 1.7% of the sample. Material for sequencing was PBMCs. Receptors originate from a man between 35 and 55 years old in good health and CMV-seronegative.

The rearrangement links TRBV9 to TRBJ1-4; D is perhaps TRBD1 (5 bases). Per germline, CDR1 SGDLS and CDR2 YYNGEE. The CDR3 extends over 15 amino acids. V lost 1 base and J lost 8, with 15 bases in between. CDR3 protein: CASSVTYRSAEKLFF. The DNA for the CDR3 is TGTGCCAGCAGCGTAACCTACAGGTCGGCAGAAAAACTGTTTTTT.

This chain joins TRBV19 and TRBJ2-3; 10 nucleotides agree with TRBD1. The CDR3 is 18 residues long. V shed 4 bases and J 3 bases; nucleotides not matched to a gene: 13. Germline CDR1 is LNHDA and CDR2 is SQIVND (reference sequence). CDR3 nucleotide sequence: TGTGCCAGTAGTACCCTTTTCGGGACAGGGGAGTGGACAGATACGCAGTATTTT. It encodes CASSTLFGTGEWTDTQYF.

The chain employs TRBV11-2 and TRBJ2-3, with 10 bases that match TRBD2. The CDR3 length is 19 residues. From germline, CDR1 is SGHAT and CDR2 FQNNGV. Trimming took 5 bases from V and 3 from J; bases not matched to a gene: 17. The CDR3 DNA reads TGTGCCAGCAGCCGGACTTGGAGCGGGGGGGCGAGAGGTACAGATACGCAGTATTTT. Translating it yields CASSRTWSGGARGTDTQYF.

This chain joins TRBV19 and TRBJ1-2; 7 bases map to TRBD1. Germline CDR1 is LNHDA and CDR2 is SQIVND (reference sequence). The CDR3 loop spans 16 amino acids. Trimming removed 5 bases from V and 3 bases from J; junction bases left unmatched: 12. The CDR3 loop reads CASSVGQPAMHYGYTF. CDR3 DNA: TGTGCCAGTAGTGTGGGACAGCCCGCTATGCACTATGGCTACACCTTC.